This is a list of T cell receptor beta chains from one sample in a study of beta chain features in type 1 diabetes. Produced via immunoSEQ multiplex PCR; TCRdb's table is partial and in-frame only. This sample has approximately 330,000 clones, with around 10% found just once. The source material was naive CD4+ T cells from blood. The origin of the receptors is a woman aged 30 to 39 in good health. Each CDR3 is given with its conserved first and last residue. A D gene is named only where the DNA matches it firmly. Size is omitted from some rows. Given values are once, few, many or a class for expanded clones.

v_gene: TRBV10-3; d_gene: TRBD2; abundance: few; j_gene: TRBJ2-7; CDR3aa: CAITGDSGIGEQYF; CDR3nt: TGTGCCATCACAGGGGATAGCGGGATTGGCGAGCAGTACTTC
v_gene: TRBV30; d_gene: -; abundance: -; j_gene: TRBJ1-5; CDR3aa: CAWSTTRTSSNQPQHF; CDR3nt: TGTGCCTGGAGTACAACCCGGACAAGTAGCAATCAGCCCCAGCATTTT
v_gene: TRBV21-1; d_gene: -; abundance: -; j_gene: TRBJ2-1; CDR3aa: CASSKRPGEQFF; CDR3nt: TGTGCCAGCAGCAAACGCCCCGGGGAGCAGTTCTTC
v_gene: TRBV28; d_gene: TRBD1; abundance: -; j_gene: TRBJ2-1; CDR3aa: CASSSPDRVNEQFF; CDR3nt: TGTGCCAGCAGCTCCCCGGACAGGGTTAATGAGCAGTTCTTC
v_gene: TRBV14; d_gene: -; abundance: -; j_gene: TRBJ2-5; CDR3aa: CASRQQGRGETQYF; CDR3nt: TGTGCCAGCCGGCAACAGGGTAGAGGAGAGACCCAGTACTTC
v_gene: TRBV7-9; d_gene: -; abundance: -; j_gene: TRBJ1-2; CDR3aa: CASSLSGEGYTF; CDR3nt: TGTGCCAGCAGCTTATCAGGGGAAGGCTACACCTTC
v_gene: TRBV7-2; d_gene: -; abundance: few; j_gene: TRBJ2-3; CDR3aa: CASSDSWTDTQYF; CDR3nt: TGTGCCAGCAGCGACTCCTGGACAGATACGCAGTATTTT
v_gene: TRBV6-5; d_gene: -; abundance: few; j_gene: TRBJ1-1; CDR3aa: CASSYRIGGSEAFF; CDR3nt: TGTGCCAGCAGTTACCGCATTGGCGGCTCTGAAGCTTTCTTT
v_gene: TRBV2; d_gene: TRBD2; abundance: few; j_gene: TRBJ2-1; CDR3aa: CASATSGRAFSYNEQFF; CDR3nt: TGTGCCAGCGCCACTAGCGGGAGGGCGTTCTCCTACAATGAGCAGTTCTTC
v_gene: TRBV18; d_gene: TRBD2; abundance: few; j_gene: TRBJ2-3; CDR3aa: CASSIQLAGGADTQYF; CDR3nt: TGTGCCAGCTCAATCCAACTAGCGGGAGGCGCAGATACGCAGTATTTT
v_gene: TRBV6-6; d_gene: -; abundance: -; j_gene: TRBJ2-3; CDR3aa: CASSYQTREYF; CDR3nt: TGTGCCAGCAGTTATCAGACCCGGGAGTATTTT
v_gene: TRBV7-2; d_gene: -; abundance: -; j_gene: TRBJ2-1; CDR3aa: CASSTNLRNEQFF; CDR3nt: TGTGCCAGCAGCACGAACTTGAGAAATGAGCAGTTCTTC
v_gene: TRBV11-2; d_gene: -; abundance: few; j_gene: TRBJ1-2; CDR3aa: CASSLAGALSYGYTF; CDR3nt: TGTGCCAGCAGCTTAGCTGGGGCGCTGAGCTATGGCTACACCTTC
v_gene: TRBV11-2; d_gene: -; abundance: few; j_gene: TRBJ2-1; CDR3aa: CASSLVPRNEQFF; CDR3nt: TGTGCCAGCAGCTTAGTCCCCCGCAATGAGCAGTTCTTC
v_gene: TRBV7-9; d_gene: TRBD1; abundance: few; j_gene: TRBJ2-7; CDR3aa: CASSLPPGQGNEQYF; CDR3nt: TGTGCCAGCAGCTTACCACCGGGACAGGGTAACGAGCAGTACTTC
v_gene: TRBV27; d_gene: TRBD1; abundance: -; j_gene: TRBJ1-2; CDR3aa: CASRRQGLGYTNGYTF; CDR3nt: TGTGCCAGCAGGCGACAGGGCCTCGGCTACACGAATGGCTACACCTTC
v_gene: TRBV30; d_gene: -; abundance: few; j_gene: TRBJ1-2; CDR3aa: CAWRPGYGYTF; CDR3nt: TGTGCCTGGAGACCGGGCTATGGCTACACCTTC
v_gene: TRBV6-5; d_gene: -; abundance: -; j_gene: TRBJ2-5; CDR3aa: CASSYSEPETQYF; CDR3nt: TGTGCCAGCAGTTACTCGGAGCCAGAGACCCAGTACTTC
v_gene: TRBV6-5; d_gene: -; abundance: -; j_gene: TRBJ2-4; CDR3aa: CASSYSWASDIQYF; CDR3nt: TGTGCCAGCAGTTACTCGTGGGCCTCGGACATTCAGTACTTC
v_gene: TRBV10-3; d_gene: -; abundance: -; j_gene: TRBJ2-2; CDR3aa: CAIGRLTGELFF; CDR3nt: TGTGCCATCGGGAGACTCACCGGGGAGCTGTTTTTT
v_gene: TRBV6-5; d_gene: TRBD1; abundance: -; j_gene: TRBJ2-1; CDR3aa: CASSATGGFYNEQFF; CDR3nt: TGTGCCAGCAGTGCGACAGGGGGCTTCTACAATGAGCAGTTCTTC
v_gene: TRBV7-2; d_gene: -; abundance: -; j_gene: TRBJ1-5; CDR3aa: CASRSGNQPQHF; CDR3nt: TGTGCCAGCCGGTCGGGAAATCAGCCCCAGCATTTT
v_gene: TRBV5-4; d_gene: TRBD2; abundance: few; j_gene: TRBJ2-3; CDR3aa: CASSKGLADTDTQYF; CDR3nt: TGTGCCAGCAGCAAAGGACTAGCGGACACAGATACGCAGTATTTT
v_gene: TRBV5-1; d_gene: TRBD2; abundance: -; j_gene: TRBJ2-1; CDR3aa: CASSISGSDHNEQFF; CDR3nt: TGCGCCAGCAGCATTAGCGGGAGTGACCACAATGAGCAGTTCTTC
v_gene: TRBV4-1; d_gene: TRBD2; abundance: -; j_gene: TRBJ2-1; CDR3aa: CASSQVGAGAYNEQFF; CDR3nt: TGCGCCAGCAGCCAAGTTGGAGCGGGGGCCTACAATGAGCAGTTCTTC
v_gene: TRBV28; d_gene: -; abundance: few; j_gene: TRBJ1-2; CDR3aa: CASSLEPRNYGYTF; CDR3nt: TGTGCCAGCAGTTTAGAGCCGAGGAACTATGGCTACACCTTC
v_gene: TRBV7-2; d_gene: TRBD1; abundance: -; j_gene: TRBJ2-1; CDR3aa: CASSPRTGSYNEQFF; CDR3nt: TGTGCCAGCAGCCCGAGGACAGGCTCCTACAATGAGCAGTTCTTC
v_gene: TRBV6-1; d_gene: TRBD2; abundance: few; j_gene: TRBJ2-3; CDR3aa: CASSEDRGGPTDTQYF; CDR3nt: TGTGCCAGCAGTGAAGATCGGGGAGGGCCTACAGATACGCAGTATTTT
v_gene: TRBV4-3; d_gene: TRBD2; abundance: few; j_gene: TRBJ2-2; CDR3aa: CASSQDRGRGGNTGELFF; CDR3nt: TGCGCCAGCAGCCAAGATCGAGGGAGGGGTGGGAACACCGGGGAGCTGTTTTTT
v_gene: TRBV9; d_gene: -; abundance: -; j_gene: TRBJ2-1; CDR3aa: CASSVVFEAHEQFF; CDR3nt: TGTGCCAGCAGCGTAGTATTCGAAGCGCATGAGCAGTTCTTC
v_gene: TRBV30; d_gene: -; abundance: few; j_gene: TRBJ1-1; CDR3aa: CARYSYTEAFF; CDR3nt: TGTGCCCGCTACTCCTACACTGAAGCTTTCTTT
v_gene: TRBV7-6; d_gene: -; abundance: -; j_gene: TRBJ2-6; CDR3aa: CASSLRSSSGANVLTF; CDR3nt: TGTGCCAGCAGCTTACGGAGCTCCTCTGGGGCCAACGTCCTGACTTTC
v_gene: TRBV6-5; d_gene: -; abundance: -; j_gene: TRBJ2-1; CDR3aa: CASRGAGAGFSEQFF; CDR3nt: TGTGCCAGCAGGGGGGCGGGAGCGGGGTTTAGTGAGCAGTTCTTC
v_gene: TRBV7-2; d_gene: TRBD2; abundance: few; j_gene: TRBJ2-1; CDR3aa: CASTLTSGGYNEQFF; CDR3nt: TGTGCCAGCACCCTGACTAGCGGGGGCTACAATGAGCAGTTCTTC
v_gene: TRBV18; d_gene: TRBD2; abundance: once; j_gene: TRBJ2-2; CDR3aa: CASSPQGGRLNTGELFF; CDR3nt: TGTGCCAGCTCACCACAGGGCGGGAGACTGAACACCGGGGAGCTGTTTTTT
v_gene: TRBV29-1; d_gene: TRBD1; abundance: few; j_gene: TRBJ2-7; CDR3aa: CSVERDRDEQYF; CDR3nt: TGCAGCGTTGAAAGGGACAGGGACGAGCAGTACTTC
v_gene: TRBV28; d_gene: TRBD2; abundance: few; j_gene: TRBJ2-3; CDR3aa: CASSLHLAGGGDTQYF; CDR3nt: TGTGCCAGCAGTCTCCATCTAGCGGGAGGGGGAGATACGCAGTATTTT
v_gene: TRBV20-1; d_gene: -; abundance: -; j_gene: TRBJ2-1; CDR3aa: CKGDGNNEQFF; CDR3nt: TGCAAGGGGGACGGGAACAATGAGCAGTTCTTC
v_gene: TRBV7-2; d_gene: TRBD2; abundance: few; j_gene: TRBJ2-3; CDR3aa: CASQASGSSDTQYF; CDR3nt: TGTGCCAGTCAGGCTAGCGGGAGTTCAGATACGCAGTATTTT
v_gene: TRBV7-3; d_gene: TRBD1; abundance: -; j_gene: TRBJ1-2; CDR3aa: CASSLGQEYGYTF; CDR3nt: TGTGCCAGCAGCCTCGGACAGGAGTATGGCTACACCTTC
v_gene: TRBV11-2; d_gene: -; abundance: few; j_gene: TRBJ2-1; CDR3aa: CATQRFRSYNEQFF; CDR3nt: TGTGCCACACAGCGGTTTAGGTCCTACAATGAGCAGTTCTTC